Below, 14 T cell receptor beta chains from the same sample are listed, as sequenced in a study of T cell changes during pregnancy in multiple sclerosis. Assay used: immunoSEQ multiplex PCR; TCRdb lists only in-frame clones, some missing. This table has about 81,000 clones, about 94% appearing once. Material: peripheral blood, obtained in the third trimester of pregnancy. The receptors here all came from a female donor in good health, enrolled as a control in a pregnancy study.

V usage is TRBV5-1 and J usage is TRBJ2-1, with TRBD1 identical over 7 bases. J was trimmed by 3 bases and V by 2 bases; bases with no gene match: 11. Looked up from germline, CDR1 is SGHRS and CDR2 is YFSETQ. The CDR3 totals 17 residues. The CDR3 region has the DNA TGCGCCAGCAGCTTTGGAGTTGTGGCAGGGGGCTACAATGAGCAGTTCTTC. It encodes CASSFGVVAGGYNEQFF.

The chain combines TRBV19 with TRBJ1-5, with D tentatively TRBD1 (5 bases). V lost 3 bases and J 0 bases, leaving 9 bases between the germline ends. Per the germline V gene, CDR1 is LNHDA and CDR2 is SQIVND (reference sequence). This CDR3 spans 15 amino acids. As DNA, the CDR3 is TGTGCCAGTAGTATCAAACAGGATAGCAATCAGCCCCAGCATTTT. It is translated as CASSIKQDSNQPQHF.

V usage is TRBV18 and J usage is TRBJ1-2; D is perhaps TRBD1 (6 bases). This CDR3 region has 15 residues. Germline V gene data show CDR1 as KGHSH and CDR2 as LQKENI. V was trimmed by 1 base and J by 5 bases, leaving 14 bases between them. DNA for the CDR3: TGTGCCAGCTCACCACACCCGGCAGGGGAGTATGGCTACACCTTC. This gives the protein CASSPHPAGEYGYTF. The variable domain in full, completed from reference TRBV18 and TRBJ1-2, reads NAGVMQNPRHLVRRRGQEARLRCSPMKGHSHVYWYRQLPEEGLKFMVYLQKENIIDESGMPKERFSAEFPKEGPSILRIQQVVRGDSAAYFCASSPHPAGEYGYTFGSGTRLTVV.

CDR3 DNA: TGCGCCAGCAGCCAAGACGGCGACATCACAGATACGCAGTATTTT. Its translation is CASSQDGDITDTQYF. The rearrangement uses TRBV4-1 and TRBJ2-3; no firm D call. V lost 0 bases and J 2 bases, leaving 9 bases between the germline ends. The CDR3 totals 15 residues. CDR1 is MGHRA and CDR2 is YSYEKL in the germline V gene.

This rearrangement joins TRBV19 to TRBJ2-1; unclear D gene. This CDR3 is built from 14 residues. The V gene's germline CDR1 is LNHDA and CDR2 SQIVND (reference sequence). Between the trimmed V and J ends, which lost 4 bases and 6 bases, there was a span of 13 bases. CDR3 sequence reads: CASSTTPYINEQFF. As DNA, the CDR3 is TGTGCCAGTAGTACAACACCATACATCAATGAGCAGTTCTTC. The full variable domain, rest sourced from reference TRBV19 and TRBJ2-1, is DGGITQSPKYLFRKEGQNVTLSCEQNLNHDAMYWYRQDPGQGLRLIYYSQIVNDFQKGDIAEGYSVSREKKESFPLTVTSAQKNPTAFYLCASSTTPYINEQFFGPGTRLTVL.

This clone appeared a few times. The chain couples TRBV4-1 to TRBJ1-1; no definite D call. Trimming cost V 0 bases and J 3 bases, with 8 bases left between them. The CDR3 totals 14 residues. From germline, CDR1 is MGHRA and CDR2 YSYEKL. This chain's CDR3 is CASSQDLGDTEAFF. CDR3 DNA sequence: TGCGCCAGCAGCCAAGATTTGGGAGACACTGAAGCTTTCTTT.

The rearrangement uses TRBV6-5 and TRBJ2-1; TRBD2 aligns across 8 bases. The CDR3 runs 14 residues. CDR1 and CDR2 from the germline V gene are MNHEY and SVGAGI. The J segment lost 10 bases and the V segment lost 2 bases, leaving 7 bases of the junction unmatched. The CDR3 DNA sequence: TGTGCCAGCAGTTACGGACTAGCCCCGGGGGAGCAGTTCTTC. It specifies CASSYGLAPGEQFF.

V and J are TRBV29-1 and TRBJ2-1, with TRBD2 matching 8 bases. CDR1 SQVTM and CDR2 ANQGSEA come from the germline V gene. V lost 7 bases and J lost 5; bases outside the gene matches: 7. The CDR3 contains 13 residues. The CDR3 region has the DNA TGCAGCGGGTCTACTAGCGGAGACAATGAGCAGTTCTTC. Translation: CSGSTSGDNEQFF.

J is TRBJ2-7 and V is TRBV5-4; 7 nucleotides align to TRBD2. V gave up 0 bases and J gave up 3 bases; unmatched junction bases: 3. The CDR3 is 14 amino acids. Germline CDR1 SGHNT, CDR2 YYREEE (reference sequence). The CDR3 sequence: CASSLDLAVYEQYF. DNA for the CDR3: TGTGCCAGCAGCTTGGATCTAGCGGTCTACGAGCAGTACTTC.

The genes are TRBV16 and TRBJ2-7, with D possibly matching TRBD2 (6 bases). CDR3 length equals 19 residues. Germline lookup yields CDR1 KGHSY and CDR2 FQNENV. Between the trimmed V and J ends, which lost 4 bases and 5 bases, there was a span of 30 bases. CDR3: CASSPQEAWRGGTFHEQYF. As DNA, the CDR3 is TGTGCCAGCAGCCCGCAGGAGGCTTGGCGGGGTGGAACTTTCCACGAGCAGTACTTC.

J is TRBJ2-6 and V is TRBV6-4, with 7 nucleotides matching TRBD1. Germline V gene sequence: CDR1 MRHNA, CDR2 SNTAGT. This CDR3 region has 22 residues. Trimming cost V 6 bases and J 0 bases; bases outside gene matches: 23. The CDR3 sequence is CASSDPVNRGYYSLSGANVLTF. In nucleotides, the CDR3 is TGTGCCAGCAGCGACCCGGTCAACAGGGGTTACTACTCTCTCTCTGGGGCCAACGTCCTGACTTTC.

The chain combines TRBV27 with TRBJ2-2; TRBD2 matches at 7 bases. CDR3 length equals 15 residues. Trimming at V came to 6 bases and at J to 0 bases, leaving 4 bases not matched to a gene. Germline CDR1 is MNHEY and CDR2 is SMNVEV (reference sequence). Here the CDR3 DNA reads TGTGCCAGCAGAAGCGGGACTGCGAACACCGGGGAGCTGTTTTTT. Protein product: CASRSGTANTGELFF.

The CDR3 nucleotides are TGTGCCAGCAGCGGAATGGGGGGTTTTAATACCGGGGAGCTGTTTTTT. Protein product: CASSGMGGFNTGELFF. J is TRBJ2-2 and V is TRBV9, with a weak D call TRBD2 (6 bases). CDR1 and CDR2 (germline): SGDLS, YYNGEE. This CDR3 is built from 16 residues. Between the trimmed V and J ends, which lost 3 bases and 5 bases, there was a span of 17 bases.

This CDR3 reads CASLKQGSYNEQFF. CDR3 bases: TGTGCCAGCCTGAAACAGGGATCCTACAATGAGCAGTTCTTC. The gene calls are TRBV2 and TRBJ2-1, with D perhaps TRBD1 (6 bases). Germline CDR1 SNHLY, CDR2 FYNNEI. The ends were cut back, 8 bases at V and 1 base at J, with 12 bases in the middle. CDR3 size: 14 residues.